The source of this T cell receptor beta chain is a study of T cells after yellow fever vaccination. Points from the study as a whole: One caveat is that FACS-sorted repertoires could contain abundant clonotypes contaminating from the bulk population. A minor fraction of clonotypes spanned both CD4 and CD8 compartments. It was the secondary response that reached its peak faster, day 5 versus 15, but it was weaker.

MiXCR was run by TCRdb on the 5' RACE reads, yielding one entry per CDR3 protein. The table has a few hundred thousand distinct CDR3 sequences, around 7.3% seen once; the top ten hold 15% to 20%. Trimming removed 5 bases from V and 3 bases from J, with 17 bases in between. The CDR3 runs to 16 residues. CDR1 and CDR2 (germline): MNHEY, SVGEGT. For this clonotype: The antigen remains undetermined.

The chain has TRBV6-2 or TRBV6-3 and TRBJ1-5; maybe TRBD1 (5 bases). Sequences were derived from PBMCs, sampled roughly 46 days after the first yellow fever vaccination. This clonotype originated in a man aged 18 to 29 who received the YFV17D yellow fever vaccine. CDR3 loop: CASSHLRAGDNQPQHF. CDR3 nucleotides: TGTGCCAGCAGTCACCTCAGGGCTGGGGACAATCAGCCCCAGCATTTT.